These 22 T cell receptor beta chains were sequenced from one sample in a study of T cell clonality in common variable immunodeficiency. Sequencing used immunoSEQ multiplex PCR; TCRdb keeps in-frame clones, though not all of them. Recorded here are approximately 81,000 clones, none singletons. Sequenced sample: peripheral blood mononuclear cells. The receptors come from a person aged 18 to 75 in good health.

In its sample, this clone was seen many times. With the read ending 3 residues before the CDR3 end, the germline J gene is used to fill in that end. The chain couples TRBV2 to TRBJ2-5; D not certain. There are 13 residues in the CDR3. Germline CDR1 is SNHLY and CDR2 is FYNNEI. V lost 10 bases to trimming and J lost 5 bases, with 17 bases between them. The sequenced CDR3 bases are TGTGCCAACCCCCAGGCCTCACGGGAGACC. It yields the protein CANPQASRET. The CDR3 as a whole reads CANPQASRETQYF.

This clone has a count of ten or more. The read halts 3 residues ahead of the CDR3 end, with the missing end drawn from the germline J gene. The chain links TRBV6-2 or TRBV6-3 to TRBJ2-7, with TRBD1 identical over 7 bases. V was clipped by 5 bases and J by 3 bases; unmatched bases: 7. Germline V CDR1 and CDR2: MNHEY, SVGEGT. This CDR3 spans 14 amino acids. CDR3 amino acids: CASSRDGQDYEQYF. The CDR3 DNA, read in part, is TGTGCCAGCAGTAGGGACGGACAGGACTACGAG.

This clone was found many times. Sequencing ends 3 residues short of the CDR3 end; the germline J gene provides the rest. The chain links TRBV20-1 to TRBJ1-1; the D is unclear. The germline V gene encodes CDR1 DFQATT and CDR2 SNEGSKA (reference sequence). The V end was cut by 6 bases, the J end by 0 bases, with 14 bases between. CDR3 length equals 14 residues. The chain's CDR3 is CSAQIRRVNTEAFF. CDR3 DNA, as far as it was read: TGCAGTGCCCAAATCCGACGGGTGAACACTGAA.

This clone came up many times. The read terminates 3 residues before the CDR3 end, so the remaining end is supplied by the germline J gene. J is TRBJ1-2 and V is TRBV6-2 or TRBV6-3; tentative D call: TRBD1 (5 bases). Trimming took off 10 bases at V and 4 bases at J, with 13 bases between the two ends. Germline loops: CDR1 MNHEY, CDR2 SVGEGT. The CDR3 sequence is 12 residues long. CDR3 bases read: TGTGCCACCGCGACAGCCCCCTATGGC. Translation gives CATATAPYG. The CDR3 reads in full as CATATAPYGYTF.

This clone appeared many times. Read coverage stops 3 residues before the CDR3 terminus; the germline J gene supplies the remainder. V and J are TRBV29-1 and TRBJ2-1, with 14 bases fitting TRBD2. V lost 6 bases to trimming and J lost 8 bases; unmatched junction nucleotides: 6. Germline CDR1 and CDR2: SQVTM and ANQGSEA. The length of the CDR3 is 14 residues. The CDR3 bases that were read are TGCAGCGTGCGGACTAGCGGGAGGCTCGATGAG. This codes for CSVRTSGRLDE. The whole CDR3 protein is CSVRTSGRLDEQFF.

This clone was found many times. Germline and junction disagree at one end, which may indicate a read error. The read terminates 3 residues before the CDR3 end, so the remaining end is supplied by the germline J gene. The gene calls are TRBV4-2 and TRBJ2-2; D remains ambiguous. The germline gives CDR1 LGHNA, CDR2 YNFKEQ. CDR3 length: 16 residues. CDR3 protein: CASSQDLTRNTGELFF. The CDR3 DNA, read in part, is TGCGCCAGCAGCCAAGACTTGACACGGAACACCGGGGAG.

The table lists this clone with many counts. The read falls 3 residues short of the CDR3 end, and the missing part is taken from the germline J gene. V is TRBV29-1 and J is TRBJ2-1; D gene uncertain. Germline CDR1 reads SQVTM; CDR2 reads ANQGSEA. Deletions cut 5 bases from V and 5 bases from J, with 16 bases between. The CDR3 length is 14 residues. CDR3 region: CSVCEDLTDNEQFF. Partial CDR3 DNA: TGCAGCGTTTGTGAAGATCTCACGGACAATGAG.

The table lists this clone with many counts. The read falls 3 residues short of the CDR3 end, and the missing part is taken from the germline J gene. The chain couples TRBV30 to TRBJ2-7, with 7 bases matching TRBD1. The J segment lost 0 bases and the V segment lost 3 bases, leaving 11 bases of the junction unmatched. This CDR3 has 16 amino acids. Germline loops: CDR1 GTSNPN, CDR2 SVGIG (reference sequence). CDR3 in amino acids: CAWRGSPGGSSYEQYF. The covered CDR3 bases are TGTGCCTGGAGGGGCAGTCCAGGGGGTAGCTCCTACGAG.

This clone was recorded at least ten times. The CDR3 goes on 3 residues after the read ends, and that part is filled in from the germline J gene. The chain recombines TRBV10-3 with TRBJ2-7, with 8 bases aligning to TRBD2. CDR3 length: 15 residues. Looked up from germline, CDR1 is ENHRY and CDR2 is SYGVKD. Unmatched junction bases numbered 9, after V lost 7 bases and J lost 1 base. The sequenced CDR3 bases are TGTGCCATCATGGGCGCGGTAGCGGGATCCTACGAG. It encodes CAIMGAVAGSYE. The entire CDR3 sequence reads CAIMGAVAGSYEQYF.

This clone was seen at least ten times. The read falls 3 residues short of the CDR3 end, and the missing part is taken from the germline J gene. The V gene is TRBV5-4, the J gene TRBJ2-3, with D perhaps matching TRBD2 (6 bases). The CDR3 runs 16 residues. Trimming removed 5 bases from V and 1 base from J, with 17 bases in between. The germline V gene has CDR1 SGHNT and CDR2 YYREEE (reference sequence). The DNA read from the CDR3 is TGTGCCAGCAGTCGGTGGGCGGGATTGGGCACAGATACG. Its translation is CASSRWAGLGTDT. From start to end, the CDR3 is CASSRWAGLGTDTQYF.

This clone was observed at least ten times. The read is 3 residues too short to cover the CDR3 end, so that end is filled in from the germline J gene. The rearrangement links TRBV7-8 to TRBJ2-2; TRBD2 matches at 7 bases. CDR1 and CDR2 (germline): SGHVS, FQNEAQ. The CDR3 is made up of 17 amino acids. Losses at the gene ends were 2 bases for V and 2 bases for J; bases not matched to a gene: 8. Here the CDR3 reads CASSLSIAAGNTGELFF. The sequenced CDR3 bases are TGTGCCAGCAGCTTAAGTATCGCAGCGGGAAACACCGGGGAG.

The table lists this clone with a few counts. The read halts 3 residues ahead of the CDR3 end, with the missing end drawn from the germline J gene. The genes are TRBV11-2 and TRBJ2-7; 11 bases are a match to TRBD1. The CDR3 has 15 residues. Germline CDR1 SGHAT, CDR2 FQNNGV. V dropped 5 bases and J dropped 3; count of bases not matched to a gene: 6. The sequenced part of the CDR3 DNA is TGTGCCAGCAGCCTTCGGACAGGGGGCGTCTACGAG. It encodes CASSLRTGGVYE. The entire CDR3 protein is CASSLRTGGVYEQYF.

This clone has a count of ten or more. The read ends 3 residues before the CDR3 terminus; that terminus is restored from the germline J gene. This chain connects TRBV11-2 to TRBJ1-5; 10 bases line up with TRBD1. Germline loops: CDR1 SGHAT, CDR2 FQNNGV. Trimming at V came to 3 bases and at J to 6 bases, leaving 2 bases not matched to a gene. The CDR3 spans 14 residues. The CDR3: CASSLTGGRQPQHF. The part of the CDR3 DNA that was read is TGTGCCAGCAGCTTGACAGGGGGCCGTCAGCCC.

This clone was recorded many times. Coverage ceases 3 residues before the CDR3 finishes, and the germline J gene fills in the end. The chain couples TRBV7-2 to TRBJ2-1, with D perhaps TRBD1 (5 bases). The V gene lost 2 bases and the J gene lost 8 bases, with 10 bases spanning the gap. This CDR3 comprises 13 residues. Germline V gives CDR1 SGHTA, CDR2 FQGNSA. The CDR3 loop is CASSLRWGHEQFF. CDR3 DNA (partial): TGTGCCAGCAGCTTAAGATGGGGCCATGAG.

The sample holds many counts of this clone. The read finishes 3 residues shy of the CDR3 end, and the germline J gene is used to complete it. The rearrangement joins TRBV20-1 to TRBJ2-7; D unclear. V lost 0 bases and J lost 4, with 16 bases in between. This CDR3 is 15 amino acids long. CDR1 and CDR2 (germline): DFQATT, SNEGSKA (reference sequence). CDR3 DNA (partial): TGCAGTGCTAGAGATGTAGACCAAGGGTATTACGAG. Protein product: CSARDVDQGYYE. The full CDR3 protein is CSARDVDQGYYEQYF.

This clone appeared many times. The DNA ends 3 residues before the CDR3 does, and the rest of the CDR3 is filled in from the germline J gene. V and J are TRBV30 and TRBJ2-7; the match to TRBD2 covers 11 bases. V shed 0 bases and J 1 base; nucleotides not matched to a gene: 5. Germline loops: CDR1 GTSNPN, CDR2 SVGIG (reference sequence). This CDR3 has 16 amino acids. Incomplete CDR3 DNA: TGTGCCTGGAGTGTACCCCGGACTAGCGGGTCCTACGAG. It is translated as CAWSVPRTSGSYE. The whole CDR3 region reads CAWSVPRTSGSYEQYF.

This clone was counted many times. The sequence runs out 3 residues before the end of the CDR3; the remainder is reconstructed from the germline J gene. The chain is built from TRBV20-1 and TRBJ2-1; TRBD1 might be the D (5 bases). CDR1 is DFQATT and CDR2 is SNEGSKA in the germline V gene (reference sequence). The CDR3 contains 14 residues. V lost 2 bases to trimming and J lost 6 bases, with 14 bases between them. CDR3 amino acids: CSARQGAGFNEQFF. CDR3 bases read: TGCAGTGCTAGACAAGGGGCAGGGTTCAATGAG.

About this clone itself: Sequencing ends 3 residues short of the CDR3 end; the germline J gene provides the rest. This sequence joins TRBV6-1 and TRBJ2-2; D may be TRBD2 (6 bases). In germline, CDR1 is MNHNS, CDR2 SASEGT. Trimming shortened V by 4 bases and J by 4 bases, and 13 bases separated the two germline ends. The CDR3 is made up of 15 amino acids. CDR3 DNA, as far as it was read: TGTGCCAGCAGTGTCCAATTGGGGGGCACCGGGGAG. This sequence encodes CASSVQLGGTGE. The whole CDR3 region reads CASSVQLGGTGELFF.

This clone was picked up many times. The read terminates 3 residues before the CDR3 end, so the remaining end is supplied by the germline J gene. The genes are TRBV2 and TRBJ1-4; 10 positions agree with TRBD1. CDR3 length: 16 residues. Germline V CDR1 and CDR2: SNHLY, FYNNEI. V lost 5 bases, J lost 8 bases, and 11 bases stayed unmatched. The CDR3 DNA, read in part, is TGTGCCAGCAGTCAAAGACAGGGGGCGCGAGGGGAAAAA. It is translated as CASSQRQGARGEK. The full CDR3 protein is CASSQRQGARGEKLFF.

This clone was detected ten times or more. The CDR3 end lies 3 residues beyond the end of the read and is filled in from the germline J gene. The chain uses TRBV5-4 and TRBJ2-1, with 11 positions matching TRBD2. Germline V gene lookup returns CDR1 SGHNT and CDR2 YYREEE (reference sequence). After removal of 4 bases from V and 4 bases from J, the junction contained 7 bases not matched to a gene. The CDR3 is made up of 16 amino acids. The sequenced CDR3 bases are TGTGCCAGCAGCGCAAGAACTAGCGGGAGTTACAATGAG. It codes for CASSARTSGSYNE. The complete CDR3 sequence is CASSARTSGSYNEQFF.

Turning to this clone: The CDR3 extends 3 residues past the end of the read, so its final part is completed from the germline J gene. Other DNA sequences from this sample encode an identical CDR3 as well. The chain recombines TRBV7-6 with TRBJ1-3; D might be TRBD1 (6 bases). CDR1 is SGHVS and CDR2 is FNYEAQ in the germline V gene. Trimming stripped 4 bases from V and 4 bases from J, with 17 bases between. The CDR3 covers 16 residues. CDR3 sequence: CASSSLRGRGGNTIYF. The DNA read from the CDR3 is TGTGCCAGCAGCTCCCTCAGGGGACGCGGCGGAAACACC.

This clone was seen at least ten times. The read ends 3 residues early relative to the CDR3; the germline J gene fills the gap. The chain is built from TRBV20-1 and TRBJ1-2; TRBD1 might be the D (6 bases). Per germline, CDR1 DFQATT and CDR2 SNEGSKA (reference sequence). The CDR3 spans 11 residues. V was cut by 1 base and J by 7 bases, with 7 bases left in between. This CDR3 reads CSARGGPGYTF. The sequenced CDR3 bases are TGCAGTGCTAGAGGGGGGCCTGGC.